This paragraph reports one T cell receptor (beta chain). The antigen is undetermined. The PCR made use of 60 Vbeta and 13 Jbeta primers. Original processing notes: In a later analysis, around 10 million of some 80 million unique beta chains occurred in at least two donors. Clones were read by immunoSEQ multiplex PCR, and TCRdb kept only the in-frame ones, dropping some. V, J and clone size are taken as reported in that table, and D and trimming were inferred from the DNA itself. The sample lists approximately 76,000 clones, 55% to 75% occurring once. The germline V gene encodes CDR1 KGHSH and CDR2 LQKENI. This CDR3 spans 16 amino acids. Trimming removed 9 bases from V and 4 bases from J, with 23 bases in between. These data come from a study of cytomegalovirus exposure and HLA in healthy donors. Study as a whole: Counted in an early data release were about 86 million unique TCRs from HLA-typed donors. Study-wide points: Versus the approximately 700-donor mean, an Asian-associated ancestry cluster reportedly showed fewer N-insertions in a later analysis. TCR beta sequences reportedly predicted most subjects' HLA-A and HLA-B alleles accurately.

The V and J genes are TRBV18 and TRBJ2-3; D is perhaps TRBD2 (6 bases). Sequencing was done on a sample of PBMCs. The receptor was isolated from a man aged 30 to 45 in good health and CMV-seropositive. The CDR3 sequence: CASSAVAGLGSDTQYF. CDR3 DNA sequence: TGTGCCAGTTCCGCTGTGGCGGGGCTGGGTTCAGATACGCAGTATTTT.